This paragraph reports one TCR beta chain. Its antigen is unidentified. The study's findings and limits: The larger-cohort validation was restricted to a single TCR beta V-J rearrangement rather than whole repertoires. Tumor Tregs overlapped most with tumor, then blood, naive CD4+ cells.

The V end was cut by 7 bases, the J end by 6 bases, with 19 bases between. The CDR3 has 15 amino acids. The germline V gene encodes CDR1 MDHEN and CDR2 SYDVKM. MiXCR, applied by TCRdb to the 5' RACE reads, yields one record per CDR3 protein. The data hold over 55,000 distinct CDR3 sequences, with 25% to 35% observed a single time. The sequenced material came from tumor-infiltrating naive CD4+ T cells sorted from the breast tumor. The subset: naive CD4+ T cells, CD4+CD45RA+CD25-. The gene calls are TRBV28 and TRBJ2-1, with a possible D match to TRBD2 (6 bases). The receptor's source is a female donor with breast cancer. The CDR3 region has the DNA TGTGCCAGCACCCCTAGGGCGCGGGGTCTCAATGAGCAGTTCTTC. This encodes CASTPRARGLNEQFF.